This T cell receptor beta chain was identified in a study of blood T cell repertoires in COVID-19. The CDR3 is 12 residues long. From germline, CDR1 is SNHLY and CDR2 FYNNEI. Trimming removed 10 bases from V and 3 bases from J, with 10 bases in between. Only in-frame clones appear in the TCRdb table, and some are missing; sequencing was by immunoSEQ multiplex PCR. The sample lists 99,000 or so clones, roughly 90% seen once, with 5% to 6.5% in the top ten. The specimen was peripheral blood. The source of this sequence is a human donor in a cohort sampled during active COVID-19. J is TRBJ2-1 and V is TRBV2; perhaps TRBD1 as D (5 bases). CDR3 residues: CATTRGYNEQFF. CDR3 in DNA: TGTGCCACTACAAGGGGCTACAATGAGCAGTTCTTC.